This T cell receptor beta chain was profiled in a study of pediatric ulcerative colitis. Study overall: Under 10 patients showed pancolitis and two showed left-sided colitis.

A remark on this clone: Its target is unknown.

Study-level points and caveats: Substantially fewer templates came from a couple of patients' blood samples.

One to two pinch biopsies were taken from the rectum during colonoscopy. After removal of 1 base from V and 6 bases from J, the junction contained 26 bases not matched to a gene. The CDR3 runs to 22 residues. The germline gives CDR1 MDHEN, CDR2 SYDVKM. Up to 500,000 reads were sequenced per sample. This table comes from immunoSEQ multiplex PCR, and its TCRdb copy is limited to in-frame clones, with some not included. The top ten clones hold approximately 9% of a sample with approximately 40,000 clones, 75% of them seen once. The sample comprised gut tissue. The sequence came from a boy aged 10-17 years with severe ulcerative colitis. This chain uses TRBV28 with TRBJ1-5; TRBD1 aligns across 8 bases. The CDR3 here is CASSLFFSVDREGFSVGQPQHF. CDR3 DNA sequence: TGTGCCAGCAGTTTATTTTTTAGTGTGGACAGGGAAGGGTTTAGTGTAGGTCAGCCCCAGCATTTT.